This T cell receptor beta chain was recorded in a study of cytomegalovirus exposure and HLA in healthy donors. Overall study results and limits: A later analysis appeared to link common viral pathogens to several of the most significant clusters. Across donors, sequencing depth was assumed by presence/absence analyses to be roughly uniform. V segments that were indistinguishable, TRBV6-2 and TRBV6-3 among them, were omitted from analysis. TCR beta V- and J-gene trimming, according to a later analysis, was linked to a missense DCLRE1C variant.

Trimming took 3 bases from V and 3 from J, leaving 11 bases between them. The CDR3 has 13 amino acids. Per germline, CDR1 SQVTM and CDR2 ANQGSEA. A remark on this clone: As yet, its antigen is unknown.

It was with 60 Vbeta and 13 Jbeta primers that the PCR ran. The repertoire was sequenced with immunoSEQ multiplex PCR; TCRdb's copy has only in-frame clones and lacks some. The sample holds fewer than 200,000 clones; under 80% are singletons and the top ten take approximately 2%. The sequence derives from a female donor in good health and CMV-seronegative. This sequence joins TRBV29-1 and TRBJ1-2, with D possibly matching TRBD1 (6 bases). The specimen was PBMCs. The CDR3 region is CSVERGLDYGYTF. Written as DNA, the CDR3 is TGCAGCGTTGAGCGGGGGCTTGACTATGGCTACACCTTC.